A selection of T cell receptor beta chains follows, all from one sample in a study of T-cell reconstitution after alpha-beta-depleted transplantation in children. TCRdb analysed the PCR reads with MiXCR anew, one entry per CDR3 protein. The table lists fewer than 700,000 distinct CDR3 sequences, 20% to 25% of them singletons. The sequenced sample was PBMCs, mostly from graft donor cells, obtained 360 days after TCRalphabeta/CD19-depleted stem cell transplant. Every receptor here comes from a boy in the first two years of life who had a stem cell transplant for acute myeloid leukemia, so the T cells may come from the graft donor. The CDR3 runs from the conserved cysteine through the conserved F or W.

V gene: TRBV20-1; CDR3 protein: CSARRGVDQPQHF
V gene: TRBV20-1; CDR3 protein: CSATGQGAGANVLTF
V gene: TRBV6-6; CDR3 protein: CASSYSWELFF
V gene: TRBV5-5; CDR3 protein: CASSPTVTVLGANVLTF
V gene: TRBV20-1; CDR3 protein: CSASQVVLRSDNSPLHF
V gene: TRBV7-3; CDR3 protein: CASSLNPQYEQYF
V gene: TRBV27; CDR3 protein: CASSFQMMDSNEQFF
V gene: TRBV5-5; CDR3 protein: CASSLWGGIDTGELFF
V gene: TRBV7-8; CDR3 protein: CASSPLTVTDTQYF
V gene: TRBV12-3/TRBV12-4; CDR3 protein: CASRPGTSGGASYNEQFF
V gene: TRBV5-1; CDR3 protein: CASSLGQEPYEQYF
V gene: TRBV29-1; CDR3 protein: CSAVGADTQYF
V gene: TRBV5-1; CDR3 protein: CASSTTGDKNIQYF
V gene: TRBV6-5; CDR3 protein: CASSYSSASGNTIYF